This T cell receptor beta chain was recorded in a study of T-cell reconstitution after alpha-beta-depleted transplantation in children (dated by TCRdb to the mid-2010s). Background on the whole study: Using TCR repertoire profiling, the study quantitatively followed how T-cell immune reconstitution unfolded in children after TCRalphabeta/CD19-depleted allogeneic hematopoietic cell transplantation.

Broader findings and caveats from the paper: Apparently early alphabetaT-cell count recovery about two months after transplant reportedly relied on only several hundred rapidly expanded clones derived from non-depleted graft cells. In some patients, high TCRbeta diversity at day 60 was attributed to recipient T cells and intrathymic progenitors that had survived conditioning. Hyperexpanded clone frequencies declined over subsequent months; after one year, T-cell counts and TCRbeta diversity were mostly attributed to newly produced T cells.

The sample's treatment or condition label, in plain terms: allogeneic hematopoietic cell transplantation with graft depleted of TCRalphabeta T cells and CD19 B cells. The children who served as transplant recipients had been given grafts of TCRalphabeta/CD19-depleted allogeneic hematopoietic cells. There are a few counts of this clonotype. There is no known antigen for this receptor. Base quality data are lacking; no much larger clone is found one base away. Library creation used PCR. The data were produced on an Illumina HiSeq 2500. TCR library preparation used molecular barcoding, with unique molecular identifiers applied to normalize quantification of the TCRbeta repertoire. Through fastp at Q25 and MiXCR, TCRdb rebuilt clones from the public reads, retaining in-frame beta chains. Records with the same CDR3 protein are collapsed into one entry carrying the most frequent genes and DNA. The sample table lists 330,000 or so distinct CDR3 sequences, almost 8% of them with a count of one. Of the sample, about 9.3% is held by the ten largest clones.

According to the germline V gene, CDR1 reads MDHEN and CDR2 reads SYDVKM. V loses 3 bases of germline sequence and J loses 6 bases, and the interval between the two ends is 18 bases. The CDR3, cysteine through valine, is 15 amino acids long. CDR3 DNA is the only sequence kept; it has 45 bases, read in frame from the first base. Here the sequenced sample was peripheral blood, taken 360 days after TCRalphabeta/CD19-depleted stem cell transplant. The receptor chain draws on TRBV28 and TRBJ2-7; matching of 6 bases hints at TRBD1 as the D gene. This TCR was sampled from a female patient aged 2-9 years who had a stem cell transplant for Fanconi anemia, so the T cells may come from the graft donor. The CDR3 is CASSFSGVGGGEQYV. The nucleotide sequence reads as follows: TGTGCCAGCAGTTTTTCAGGGGTTGGTGGAGGCGAGCAGTACGTC.